The entry that follows covers one T cell receptor beta chain sequence. The sample belongs to a study of blood T cell repertoires in COVID-19. The V gene's germline CDR1 is SEHNR and CDR2 FQNEAQ (reference sequence). This CDR3 has 17 residues. The V gene end was trimmed by 5 bases and the J gene end by 8 bases; junction bases not matched to a gene: 12. The table came from immunoSEQ multiplex PCR; TCRdb's copy has only in-frame clones and leaves some out. The sample has approximately 140,000 clones, around nine tenths seen once; the top ten hold 10% to 13%. This TCR was sampled from a man aged 55-75 years with active or convalescent COVID-19. Sequencing was carried out using peripheral blood. J is TRBJ2-1 and V is TRBV7-9; 13 nucleotides align to TRBD2. CDR3 nucleotides: TGTGCCAGCAGCCCTAGGGTAGGACTAGCGGGAGTCTATGAGCAGTTCTTC. It specifies CASSPRVGLAGVYEQFF.